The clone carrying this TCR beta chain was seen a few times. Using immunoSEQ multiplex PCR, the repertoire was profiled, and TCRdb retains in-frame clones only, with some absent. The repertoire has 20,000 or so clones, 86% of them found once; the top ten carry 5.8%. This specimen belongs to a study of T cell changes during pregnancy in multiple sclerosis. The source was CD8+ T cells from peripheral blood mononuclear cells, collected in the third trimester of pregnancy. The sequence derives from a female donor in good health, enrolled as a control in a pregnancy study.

The CDR3 region is CASSLRGNEAFF. CDR3 coding DNA: TGTGCCAGCAGCTTGAGGGGGAATGAAGCTTTCTTT. The chain carries TRBV5-6 and TRBJ1-1; D perhaps matches TRBD1 (6 bases). V was pared by 1 base and J by 7 bases, with 8 bases between. The CDR3 totals 12 residues. Germline loops: CDR1 SGHDT, CDR2 YYEEEE.